These 30 T cell receptor beta chains were all obtained from the same sample, sequenced in a study of brain T cells in children with intractable seizures. Profiling relied on immunoSEQ multiplex PCR, and the TCRdb table lists in-frame clones only, not all of them. The repertoire includes about 340,000 clones, 85% to 95% of them detected once, and roughly 6% sits in the top ten. The time point denotes: blood from clinic visit 5 months post-surgery; TSC patient then seizure free. The sequencing here drew on peripheral blood, taken 4 to 5 months after surgery. The receptors here all came from a boy younger than two with tuberous sclerosis and intractable seizures.

V usage is TRBV6-5 and J usage is TRBJ1-1; perhaps TRBD1 as D (6 bases). CDR3 length: 12 residues. Germline V gene data show CDR1 as MNHEY and CDR2 as SVGAGI. The germline V and J ends were trimmed by 2 bases and 6 bases, with 7 bases remaining between them. The CDR3 coding sequence is TGTGCCAGCAGTTACAGGGGGTCTGAAGCTTTCTTT. Protein product: CASSYRGSEAFF.

The chain uses TRBV12-3 or TRBV12-4 and TRBJ2-1; no reliable D call. The CDR3 loop spans 13 amino acids. Trimming cost V 2 bases and J 5 bases, with 7 bases left between them. The CDR3 is CASSLFGNNEQFF. For the CDR3, the DNA is TGTGCCAGCAGTTTATTTGGGAACAATGAGCAGTTCTTC.

The chain joins TRBV6-1 to TRBJ2-7; 7 bases line up with TRBD1. CDR3 size: 15 residues. CDR1 and CDR2 (germline): MNHNS, SASEGT. The junction had 7 bases not matched to a gene; V was cut back by 1 base and J by 4 bases. CDR3 DNA sequence: TGTGCCAGCAGTGAAGAACAGGGGATTACTTACGAGCAGTACTTC. This sequence encodes CASSEEQGITYEQYF.

This chain connects TRBV11-1 to TRBJ2-7; 11 nucleotides line up with TRBD1. With 2 bases clipped from V and 3 bases from J, the junction kept 3 bases outside the gene matches. CDR1 and CDR2 from the germline V gene are SGHAT and FQDESV (reference sequence). The CDR3 covers 15 residues. The chain's CDR3 is CASSLPGTGGYEQYF. CDR3 in DNA: TGTGCCAGCAGCTTACCCGGGACAGGGGGCTACGAGCAGTACTTC.

This clone showed up just a few times. V usage is TRBV9 and J usage is TRBJ1-1; D gene unclear. V was clipped by 4 bases and J by 1 base, with 11 bases between them. CDR1 and CDR2 (germline): SGDLS, YYNGEE. The CDR3 consists of 14 residues. The CDR3 nucleotides are TGTGCCAGCAGCCTAGGGTGGGGGAACACTGAAGCTTTCTTT. This gives the protein CASSLGWGNTEAFF. The full variable domain, rest sourced from reference TRBV9 and TRBJ1-1, is DSGVTQTPKHLITATGQRVTLRCSPRSGDLSVYWYQQSLDQGLQFLIQYYNGEERAKGNILERFSAQQFPDLHSELNLSSLELGDSALYFCASSLGWGNTEAFFGQGTRLTVV.

This chain joins TRBV7-2 and TRBJ2-7; the D is unclear. Germline V gives CDR1 SGHTA, CDR2 FQGNSA. V was trimmed by 0 bases and J by 3 bases, leaving 12 bases between them. This CDR3 contains 15 residues. The CDR3 DNA is TGTGCCAGCAGCTTAGCATCAACACGATTCTACGAGCAGTACTTC. This codes for CASSLASTRFYEQYF.

This chain joins TRBV12-3 or TRBV12-4 and TRBJ2-7; the D is unclear. Trimming cost V 3 bases and J 2 bases, with 8 bases left between them. This CDR3 comprises 13 residues. CDR3 protein: CASSLGTPYEQYF. The CDR3 DNA is TGTGCCAGCAGTTTGGGCACCCCCTACGAGCAGTACTTC.

V gene TRBV9 combines with J gene TRBJ2-1; the D gene is possibly TRBD2 (6 bases). The CDR3 totals 15 residues. The germline V gene encodes CDR1 SGDLS and CDR2 YYNGEE. Between the trimmed V and J ends, which lost 0 bases and 6 bases, there was a span of 13 bases. Written as DNA, the CDR3 is TGTGCCAGCAGCGTAGCGGGACTGGAAATCAATGAGCAGTTCTTC. Amino acid sequence: CASSVAGLEINEQFF.

This sequence joins TRBV4-2 and TRBJ2-5; D call uncertain. V shed 4 bases and J shed 3 bases, with 9 bases lying between them. CDR3 length equals 13 residues. Germline assignment: CDR1 LGHNA and CDR2 YNFKEQ. This CDR3 is CASSRALEETQYF. CDR3 DNA: TGTGCCAGCAGCCGTGCCCTCGAAGAGACCCAGTACTTC.

This clone has a single count. The chain uses TRBV27 and TRBJ2-1; the D is unclear. Per germline, CDR1 MNHEY and CDR2 SMNVEV (reference sequence). Trimming took 6 bases from V and 5 from J, leaving 14 bases between them. The CDR3 is 14 amino acids. Here the CDR3 reads CASRVLRKDNEQFF. The CDR3 coding sequence is TGTGCCAGCAGGGTCCTAAGAAAAGACAATGAGCAGTTCTTC.

Here the CDR3 DNA reads TGTGCCACCAGTGCGACGCCGGGACAGGGGACGGATCAGCCCCAGCATTTT. This sequence encodes CATSATPGQGTDQPQHF. The gene calls are TRBV24-1 and TRBJ1-5, with TRBD1 matching over 10 bases. Germline CDR1 and CDR2: KGHDR and SFDVKD. This CDR3 is built from 17 residues. With 5 bases clipped from V and 5 bases from J, the junction kept 11 bases outside the gene matches.

This sequence joins TRBV27 and TRBJ2-7, with D possibly being TRBD1 (5 bases). The CDR3 is 15 amino acids. Germline values: CDR1 MNHEY, CDR2 SMNVEV (reference sequence). V was cut by 6 bases and J by 2 bases, with 17 bases left in between. The CDR3 sequence is CASSPTSDRAYEQYF. The CDR3 bases are TGTGCCAGCAGCCCCACCTCTGACAGAGCCTACGAGCAGTACTTC.

The rearrangement links TRBV9 to TRBJ2-7; TRBD1 agrees at 9 bases. The length of the CDR3 is 16 residues. V was clipped by 4 bases and J by 4 bases; unmatched bases: 12. The germline gives CDR1 SGDLS, CDR2 YYNGEE. The CDR3 loop reads CASSPAGTGIVYEQYF. The CDR3 coding sequence is TGTGCCAGCAGCCCCGCGGGGACAGGGATCGTTTACGAGCAGTACTTC.

The chain carries TRBV5-1 and TRBJ2-7, with 7 bases lining up with TRBD1. The V and J ends lost 2 bases and 6 bases, in that order; junction bases with no gene match: 11. The CDR3 is 15 amino acids. Germline lookup yields CDR1 SGHRS and CDR2 YFSETQ. The CDR3 here is CASSFLSRDRAEQYF. In DNA, the CDR3 is TGCGCCAGCAGCTTCCTCAGCCGGGACAGAGCCGAGCAGTACTTC.

This clone was observed a single time. CDR3 sequence: CASSYGKNTGELFF. CDR3 in DNA: TGTGCCAGCAGTTACGGAAAGAACACCGGGGAGCTGTTTTTT. The gene calls are TRBV6-5 and TRBJ2-2; D gene uncertain. The CDR3 totals 14 residues. Germline-derived CDR1 and CDR2 are MNHEY and SVGAGI. Trimming left V 2 bases short and J 1 base short, with 5 bases between.

The chain is built from TRBV5-1 and TRBJ2-7; D is perhaps TRBD1 (7 bases). The length of the CDR3 is 16 residues. Germline CDR1 is SGHRS and CDR2 is YFSETQ. V was trimmed by 4 bases and J by 5 bases, leaving 22 bases between them. Here the CDR3 reads CASSPWSETGRNEQYF. CDR3 coding DNA: TGCGCCAGCAGCCCGTGGAGCGAGACAGGGAGGAACGAGCAGTACTTC.

This clone was seen only a few times. The rearrangement joins TRBV4-1 to TRBJ2-1, with 10 bases matching TRBD2. V lost 5 bases to trimming and J lost 8 bases; unmatched junction nucleotides: 12. CDR1 is MGHRA and CDR2 is YSYEKL in the germline V gene. CDR3 size: 16 residues. The CDR3 is CASSSHSSGSGDEQFF. DNA for the CDR3: TGCGCCAGCAGCAGTCATTCTAGCGGGAGCGGGGATGAGCAGTTCTTC.

V gene TRBV7-9 combines with J gene TRBJ1-1; perhaps TRBD1 as D (6 bases). Trimming left V 8 bases short and J 2 bases short, with 12 bases between. This CDR3 comprises 13 residues. CDR1 and CDR2 from the germline V gene are SEHNR and FQNEAQ (reference sequence). CDR3 loop: CASRTGLNTEAFF. The CDR3 DNA is TGTGCCAGCCGCACAGGGTTAAACACTGAAGCTTTCTTT. The full variable domain, in which reference TRBV7-9 and TRBJ1-1 provide the parts outside the CDR3, is DTGVSQNPRHKITKRGQNVTFRCDPISEHNRLYWYRQTLGQGPEFLTYFQNEAQLEKSRLLSDRFSAERPKGSFSTLEIQRTEQGDSAMYLCASRTGLNTEAFFGQGTRLTVV.

The chain recombines TRBV28 with TRBJ1-4; perhaps TRBD1 as D (6 bases). The CDR3 consists of 15 residues. Germline CDR1 and CDR2: MDHEN and SYDVKM. V lost 4 bases, J lost 5 bases, and 14 bases lay in between. The CDR3 region has the DNA TGTGCCAGCAGTTCCGGGGGCACGAGGAATGAAAAACTGTTTTTT. Translating gives CASSSGGTRNEKLFF.

The sample holds one count of this clone. This chain links TRBV9 with TRBJ2-2; the match to TRBD2 covers 11 bases. The V gene's germline CDR1 is SGDLS and CDR2 YYNGEE. There are 18 residues in the CDR3. V was clipped by 0 bases and J by 1 base; unmatched bases: 5. The CDR3 region is CASSVVPSGGLNTGELFF. The CDR3, as DNA: TGTGCCAGCAGCGTAGTGCCTAGCGGGGGGCTGAACACCGGGGAGCTGTTTTTT.

The chain is built from TRBV2 and TRBJ1-1; D gene unclear. Trimming took off 2 bases at V and 1 base at J, with 5 bases between the two ends. Germline assignment: CDR1 SNHLY and CDR2 FYNNEI. The CDR3 loop spans 13 amino acids. The CDR3 region is CASSEQENTEAFF. The CDR3 nucleotides read TGTGCCAGCAGTGAACAGGAGAACACTGAAGCTTTCTTT.

The chain combines TRBV12-5 with TRBJ2-5; D is undetermined. Looked up from germline, CDR1 is LGHNT and CDR2 is FRNRAP. Trimming shortened V by 0 bases and J by 3 bases, and 8 bases separated the two germline ends. The CDR3 loop spans 14 amino acids. CDR3 DNA sequence: TGTGCTAGTGGTTTGGTACCTACGGAAGAGACCCAGTACTTC. It translates to CASGLVPTEETQYF.

The chain has TRBV27 and TRBJ2-5; weak D call: TRBD1 (5 bases). V gave up 8 bases and J gave up 1 base, with 20 bases separating them. Germline V gene data show CDR1 as MNHEY and CDR2 as SMNVEV (reference sequence). The CDR3 sequence is 16 residues long. CDR3 sequence (DNA): TGTGCCAGCGTGCCGTCAGGGATTGGACGCCAAGAGACCCAGTACTTC. Translated, it gives CASVPSGIGRQETQYF.

This clone was detected a few times. The V and J genes are TRBV30 and TRBJ2-2; D remains ambiguous. Per germline, CDR1 GTSNPN and CDR2 SVGIG (reference sequence). This CDR3 is built from 11 residues. Trimming took off 2 bases at V and 11 bases at J, with 9 bases between the two ends. The DNA for the CDR3 is TGTGCCTGGAGTCCCGGGCCAGAGCTGTTTTTT. It yields the protein CAWSPGPELFF.

This chain joins TRBV10-1 and TRBJ1-1; perhaps TRBD1 as D (5 bases). The CDR3 spans 15 residues. CDR1 is WNHNN and CDR2 is SYGVQD in the germline V gene (reference sequence). V was trimmed by 3 bases and J by 1 base, leaving 12 bases between them. The DNA of the CDR3 is TGCGCCAGCAGTGAAGTTGGGACCCCGAACACTGAAGCTTTCTTT. Translating gives CASSEVGTPNTEAFF.

DNA of the CDR3: TGTGCCACCAGCAGAGATCGACAGGGAGGTCAGCCCCAGCATTTT. This translates into CATSRDRQGGQPQHF. The chain carries TRBV15 and TRBJ1-5; 7 bases agree with TRBD1. Trimming at V came to 0 bases and at J to 6 bases, leaving 5 bases not matched to a gene. The CDR3 loop spans 15 amino acids. The V gene's germline CDR1 is LNHNV and CDR2 YYDKDF (reference sequence).

This sequence joins TRBV2 and TRBJ2-5; D gene ambiguous. The CDR3 has 11 residues. Germline CDR1 SNHLY, CDR2 FYNNEI. The germline V and J ends were trimmed by 5 bases and 3 bases, with 4 bases remaining between them. This chain's CDR3 is CASSKKETQYF. The CDR3 DNA is TGTGCCAGCAGTAAAAAAGAGACCCAGTACTTC.

V is TRBV27 and J is TRBJ1-1; D remains ambiguous. The CDR3 spans 15 residues. V dropped 7 bases and J dropped 4 bases, with 19 bases sitting between them. Germline lookup yields CDR1 MNHEY and CDR2 SMNVEV (reference sequence). CDR3 amino acids: CASNLGRGGVTEAFF. The CDR3 nucleotides are TGTGCCAGCAACCTTGGACGGGGAGGTGTCACTGAAGCTTTCTTT.

This chain uses TRBV19 with TRBJ2-6; D gene ambiguous. This CDR3 is built from 15 residues. CDR1 is LNHDA, CDR2 SQIVND, per germline (reference sequence). Deletions cut 6 bases from V and 0 bases from J, with 9 bases between. The CDR3 loop reads CASSFDGSGANVLTF. CDR3 DNA: TGTGCCAGTAGCTTCGACGGCTCTGGGGCCAACGTCCTGACTTTC.

The chain combines TRBV20-1 with TRBJ2-7, with D possibly matching TRBD2 (7 bases). Germline V gives CDR1 DFQATT, CDR2 SNEGSKA (reference sequence). V shed 7 bases and J shed 4 bases, with 11 bases lying between them. The CDR3 has 11 residues. CDR3: CSGRGLYEQYF. The CDR3 nucleotides read TGCAGTGGGCGGGGGCTATACGAGCAGTACTTC.